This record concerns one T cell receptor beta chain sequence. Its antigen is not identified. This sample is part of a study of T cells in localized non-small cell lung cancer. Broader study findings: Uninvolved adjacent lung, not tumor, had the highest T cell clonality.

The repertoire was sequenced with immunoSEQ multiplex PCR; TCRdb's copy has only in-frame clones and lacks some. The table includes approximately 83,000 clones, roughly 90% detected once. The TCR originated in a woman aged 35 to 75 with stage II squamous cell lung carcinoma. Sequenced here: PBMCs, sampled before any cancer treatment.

The CDR3 DNA is TGTGCCAGCAGCCTGACAGTTTCCGGAAACACCATATATTTT. This codes for CASSLTVSGNTIYF. The rearrangement uses TRBV5-6 and TRBJ1-3; a possible D gene is TRBD1 (5 bases). The CDR3 is 14 residues long. Germline values: CDR1 SGHDT, CDR2 YYEEEE. V lost 4 bases to trimming and J lost 4 bases, with 12 bases between them.